A single sample gave rise to the 15 T cell receptor beta chains below, sequenced in a study of cytomegalovirus exposure and HLA in healthy donors. TCRdb's copy holds only in-frame clones and misses some; the assay was immunoSEQ multiplex PCR. The sample carries more than 55,000 clones, about 89% recorded once. Input material: PBMCs. The receptors were gathered from a woman aged 18-29 years in good health and CMV-seronegative.

The chain joins TRBV28 to TRBJ2-3, with a weak D call TRBD1 (5 bases). Germline V gene lookup returns CDR1 MDHEN and CDR2 SYDVKM. Trimming left V 5 bases short and J 4 bases short, with 10 bases between. The CDR3 spans 13 residues. CDR3 sequence: CASSGTGPDTQYF. CDR3 bases: TGTGCCAGCAGTGGAACAGGTCCAGATACGCAGTATTTT.

This clone showed up many times. The chain joins TRBV4-1 to TRBJ2-7; 11 bases align to TRBD2. Germline loops: CDR1 MGHRA, CDR2 YSYEKL. This CDR3 has 20 amino acids. The J segment lost 0 bases and the V segment lost 1 base, leaving 14 bases of the junction unmatched. In DNA, the CDR3 is TGCGCCAGCAGCCAAGGTAGTTGGCTAGCGGGGGGCGGACGCTCCTACGAGCAGTACTTC. Residues: CASSQGSWLAGGGRSYEQYF.

This rearrangement joins TRBV6-6 to TRBJ2-2; D possibly corresponds to TRBD2 (6 bases). This CDR3 region has 15 residues. The V end was cut by 6 bases, the J end by 5 bases, with 16 bases between. CDR1 is MNHNY and CDR2 is SVGAGI in the germline V gene (reference sequence). For the CDR3, the DNA is TGTGCCAGCAGGCCTCAGGTGGCGGGGACCGGGGAGCTGTTTTTT. It codes for CASRPQVAGTGELFF.

This chain joins TRBV5-4 and TRBJ1-3, with TRBD1 matching 10 bases. The CDR3 has 15 residues. CDR1 and CDR2 (germline): SGHNT, YYREEE (reference sequence). V lost 4 bases, J lost 2 bases, and 3 bases stayed unmatched. CDR3 DNA sequence: TGTGCCAGCAGCCCTGGGACAGGGGCTGGAAACACCATATATTTT. It codes for CASSPGTGAGNTIYF. Using reference TRBV5-4 and TRBJ1-3 for the parts outside the CDR3, the full variable domain is ETGVTQSPTHLIKTRGQQVTLRCSSQSGHNTVSWYQQALGQGPQFIFQYYREEENGRGNFPPRFSGLQFPNYSSELNVNALELDDSALYLCASSPGTGAGNTIYFGEGSWLTVV.

This chain connects TRBV29-1 to TRBJ2-6; a possible D gene is TRBD1 (5 bases). The CDR3 consists of 17 residues. Germline values: CDR1 SQVTM, CDR2 ANQGSEA. V dropped 3 bases and J dropped 0 bases, with 15 bases sitting between them. CDR3 sequence (DNA): TGCAGCGTTGAGATCAGGGCCAGTCGCTCTGGGGCCAACGTCCTGACTTTC. Its protein is CSVEIRASRSGANVLTF.

The chain couples TRBV30 to TRBJ2-7; no reliable D call. The CDR3 sequence is 11 residues long. Germline CDR1 reads GTSNPN; CDR2 reads SVGIG (reference sequence). V was pared by 4 bases and J by 3 bases, with 7 bases between. The CDR3 coding sequence is TGTGCCTGGAACTCGGTCTACGAGCAGTACTTC. It is translated as CAWNSVYEQYF.

The chain links TRBV7-9 to TRBJ1-2, with TRBD1 identical over 8 bases. With 10 bases clipped from V and 6 bases from J, the junction kept 10 bases outside the gene matches. The CDR3 is 13 residues long. The germline CDR1 and CDR2 sequences are SEHNR and FQNEAQ (reference sequence). CDR3 coding DNA: TGTGCCATCAAGACAGGGGATGGTGATGGCTACACCTTC. It encodes CAIKTGDGDGYTF.

The CDR3 nucleotides are TGTGCCAGCAGCTTAGCGGGTCAGGGTCGAGCTTTCTTT. Translation gives CASSLAGQGRAFF. This chain uses TRBV7-9 with TRBJ1-1, with D tentatively TRBD1 (5 bases). This CDR3 contains 13 residues. V was clipped by 0 bases and J by 10 bases, with 12 bases between them. CDR1 and CDR2 (germline): SEHNR, FQNEAQ (reference sequence).

The chain couples TRBV29-1 to TRBJ2-1; 9 nucleotides agree with TRBD2. CDR1 and CDR2 from the germline V gene are SQVTM and ANQGSEA. There are 15 residues in the CDR3. Losses at the gene ends were 2 bases for V and 3 bases for J; bases not matched to a gene: 5. CDR3 residues: CSVEKRGDFYNEQFF. CDR3 in DNA: TGCAGCGTTGAAAAGCGGGGGGATTTCTACAATGAGCAGTTCTTC.

V usage is TRBV27 and J usage is TRBJ1-5; no reliable D call. V dropped 2 bases and J dropped 0 bases, with 23 bases sitting between them. Looked up from germline, CDR1 is MNHEY and CDR2 is SMNVEV (reference sequence). This CDR3 has 20 amino acids. The CDR3 loop is CASSLRPPLEGLGSNQPQHF. The CDR3 DNA is TGTGCCAGCAGTTTACGACCCCCCCTGGAGGGTCTGGGTAGCAATCAGCCCCAGCATTTT.

The chain joins TRBV7-9 to TRBJ2-2; the D is unclear. The V gene lost 2 bases and the J gene lost 3 bases, with 7 bases spanning the gap. Per the germline V gene, CDR1 is SEHNR and CDR2 is FQNEAQ (reference sequence). CDR3 length equals 14 residues. CDR3 DNA: TGTGCCAGCAGCTTAAAGGAGTACACCGGGGAGCTGTTTTTT. It yields the protein CASSLKEYTGELFF.

This clone was found once. V usage is TRBV5-5 and J usage is TRBJ2-5; D uncertain. This CDR3 has 14 amino acids. Germline values: CDR1 SGHKS, CDR2 YYEKEE (reference sequence). Trimming took 0 bases from V and 0 from J, leaving 6 bases between them. The CDR3 loop is CASSLALHQETQYF. In nucleotides, the CDR3 is TGTGCCAGCAGCTTGGCACTACACCAAGAGACCCAGTACTTC.

The V gene is TRBV5-1, the J gene TRBJ2-5, with 8 positions matching TRBD2. The CDR3 runs 13 residues. Germline V lookup: CDR1 SGHRS, CDR2 YFSETQ. J lost 3 bases, V lost 5 bases, and 3 bases had no gene match. The CDR3 DNA follows: TGCGCCAGCAGTCGTAGCGGGGAAGAGACCCAGTACTTC. Protein product: CASSRSGEETQYF.

This rearrangement joins TRBV7-2 to TRBJ2-5; TRBD2 might be the D (5 bases). The CDR3 has 15 amino acids. The germline CDR1 and CDR2 sequences are SGHTA and FQGNSA. V dropped 5 bases and J dropped 2 bases, with 15 bases sitting between them. As DNA, the CDR3 is TGTGCCAGCAGCCCCCGGGCTAGCAATCAAGAGACCCAGTACTTC. It codes for CASSPRASNQETQYF.

This chain joins TRBV5-4 and TRBJ2-6; D perhaps matches TRBD2 (5 bases). With 2 bases removed from V and 0 bases from J, the gap between germline ends came to 18 bases. The CDR3 runs 19 residues. CDR1 and CDR2 (germline): SGHNT, YYREEE (reference sequence). CDR3 bases: TGTGCCAGCAGCTTCCGCCTCTTCGGACTCGGCTCTGGGGCCAACGTCCTGACTTTC. Translation gives CASSFRLFGLGSGANVLTF.